This passage covers 30 T cell receptor beta chains from one sample sequenced in a study of identical twins. TCRdb itself ran the 5' RACE reads through MiXCR, one entry per CDR3 protein. This sample yields a few hundred thousand distinct CDR3 sequences, of which more than 9% are seen a single time; 10% belongs to the top ten. The specimen was memory T cells sorted from blood. The receptors were gathered from a man in his fifties in good health.

The chain uses TRBV2 and TRBJ1-1; D is undetermined. Trimming shortened V by 3 bases and J by 0 bases, and 5 bases separated the two germline ends. In germline, CDR1 is SNHLY, CDR2 FYNNEI. The CDR3 length is 13 residues. CDR3 in amino acids: CASSDSLNTEAFF. CDR3 bases: TGTGCCAGCAGTGACAGCTTGAACACTGAAGCTTTCTTT.

This clonotype was detected many times. V usage is TRBV5-1 and J usage is TRBJ1-1; 8 positions match TRBD1. With 3 bases clipped from V and 4 bases from J, the junction kept 11 bases outside the gene matches. Germline values: CDR1 SGHRS, CDR2 YFSETQ. The CDR3 totals 16 residues. In DNA, the CDR3 is TGCGCCAGCAGCTCAAGAGGACAGGGTTTGGGCACTGAAGCTTTCTTT. It translates to CASSSRGQGLGTEAFF.

This clonotype has at least ten counts. This chain links TRBV7-6 with TRBJ2-7; D is tentatively TRBD1 or TRBD2 (6 bases each). Trimming cost V 1 base and J 5 bases, with 15 bases left between them. The CDR3 consists of 15 residues. Per germline, CDR1 SGHVS and CDR2 FNYEAQ. The CDR3 protein is CASSLGLRGADEQYF. CDR3 sequence (DNA): TGTGCCAGCAGCTTAGGTTTAAGGGGGGCAGACGAGCAGTACTTC.

This clonotype has ten or more counts. This sequence joins TRBV9 and TRBJ2-7; D remains ambiguous. CDR3 length: 9 residues. V was trimmed by 9 bases and J by 5 bases, leaving 6 bases between them. Germline assignment: CDR1 SGDLS and CDR2 YYNGEE. CDR3 amino acids: CATEHEQYF. CDR3 nucleotides: TGTGCCACAGAACACGAGCAGTACTTC.

This clonotype came up a few times. The chain carries TRBV4-2 and TRBJ2-1, with 9 bases lining up with TRBD2. The trim removed 4 bases at V and 4 bases at J, leaving 11 bases unmatched. This CDR3 has 17 residues. Germline V CDR1 and CDR2: LGHNA, YNFKEQ. DNA for the CDR3: TGTGCCAGCAGCCCCCGACTAGCGGACGGCGCTTACAATGAGCAGTTCTTC. Protein sequence: CASSPRLADGAYNEQFF.

In its sample, this clonotype was seen a few times. This sequence joins TRBV7-2 and TRBJ1-2; 11 nucleotides line up with TRBD1. The CDR3 sequence is 15 residues long. V was clipped by 0 bases and J by 8 bases; unmatched bases: 5. Germline CDR1 and CDR2: SGHTA and FQGNSA. The CDR3 DNA reads as TGTGCCAGCAGCTTAGCTCCGGGACAGGGGGACGGCTACACCTTC. It translates to CASSLAPGQGDGYTF.

There are many counts of this clonotype. This chain connects TRBV4-1 to TRBJ1-3, with 9 bases aligning to TRBD1. Trimming took 6 bases from V and 0 from J; bases not matched to a gene: 3. This CDR3 spans 15 amino acids. Germline V gene data show CDR1 as MGHRA and CDR2 as YSYEKL. This CDR3 is CASSRDRDSGNTIYF. For the CDR3, the DNA is TGCGCCAGCAGTCGGGACAGGGACTCTGGAAACACCATATATTTT.

In this sample, this clonotype turned up many times. The chain combines TRBV19 with TRBJ2-1; 11 nucleotides agree with TRBD1. Germline trimming cut 3 bases from V and 6 bases from J; bases unmatched to any gene: 1. The CDR3 sequence is 14 residues long. Germline-derived CDR1 and CDR2 are LNHDA and SQIVND (reference sequence). In nucleotides, the CDR3 is TGTGCCAGTAGTATGGGGACAGGGGGCAATGAGCAGTTCTTC. This translates into CASSMGTGGNEQFF.

This clonotype has ten or more counts. The rearrangement links TRBV7-2 to TRBJ2-7, with TRBD1 identical over 7 bases. In germline, CDR1 is SGHTA, CDR2 FQGNSA. V was clipped by 5 bases and J by 3 bases; unmatched bases: 10. The CDR3 spans 15 residues. The CDR3: CASSPAARGNYEQYF. CDR3 DNA sequence: TGTGCCAGCAGCCCAGCCGCCAGGGGGAACTACGAGCAGTACTTC.

The chain uses TRBV14 and TRBJ2-2; no clear D. Per the germline V gene, CDR1 is SGHDN and CDR2 is FVKESK. Trimming pared 11 bases from V and 0 bases from J, leaving 10 bases between. The CDR3 extends over 13 amino acids. CDR3 in DNA: TGTGCCGGACCCGGTTCGAACACCGGGGAGCTGTTTTTT. Its translation: CAGPGSNTGELFF.

This clonotype was counted a few times. The chain has TRBV28 and TRBJ1-2; D unresolved. Trimming pared 5 bases from V and 1 base from J, leaving 14 bases between. CDR1 is MDHEN and CDR2 is SYDVKM in the germline V gene. CDR3 length equals 15 residues. CDR3 sequence: CASSLRGGINYGYTF. DNA of the CDR3: TGTGCCAGCAGTCTACGGGGAGGGATTAACTATGGCTACACCTTC.

This clonotype was recorded many times. The chain joins TRBV15 to TRBJ1-4; D unclear. The germline CDR1 and CDR2 sequences are LNHNV and YYDKDF (reference sequence). The V and J ends lost 0 bases and 4 bases respectively, with 9 bases between them. CDR3 length: 15 residues. Here the CDR3 reads CATSRDKGNNEKLFF. CDR3 bases: TGTGCCACCAGCAGAGATAAAGGGAATAATGAAAAACTGTTTTTT.

This clonotype was counted at least ten times. This chain connects TRBV5-4 to TRBJ2-3; D is possibly TRBD1 or TRBD2 (6 bases each). The germline V gene encodes CDR1 SGHNT and CDR2 YYREEE (reference sequence). The CDR3 contains 15 residues. V was trimmed by 2 bases and J by 3 bases, leaving 13 bases between them. CDR3 in amino acids: CASSLQGGVTDTQYF. The CDR3 DNA is TGTGCCAGCAGCTTACAGGGAGGAGTGACAGATACGCAGTATTTT.

This clonotype was seen many times. This rearrangement joins TRBV4-2 to TRBJ1-1; D gene ambiguous. The CDR3 has 15 residues. Germline-derived CDR1 and CDR2 are LGHNA and YNFKEQ. Trimming took 0 bases from V and 4 from J, leaving 12 bases between them. CDR3 residues: CASSQDLWIATEAFF. Written as DNA, the CDR3 is TGTGCCAGCAGCCAAGACCTCTGGATAGCCACTGAAGCTTTCTTT.

The V and J genes are TRBV7-6 and TRBJ2-1; weak D call: TRBD2 (6 bases). The germline CDR1 and CDR2 sequences are SGHVS and FNYEAQ. The CDR3 runs to 16 residues. V shed 5 bases and J shed 6 bases, with 20 bases lying between them. CDR3 DNA sequence: TGTGCCAGCAGCCCAGCGCGGGGCTCCGGGGGCAATGAGCAGTTCTTC. As protein: CASSPARGSGGNEQFF.

This clonotype showed up many times. This sequence joins TRBV5-6 and TRBJ2-7; D is undetermined. Germline V gene sequence: CDR1 SGHDT, CDR2 YYEEEE. Deletions cut 4 bases from V and 5 bases from J, with 10 bases between. CDR3 length: 12 residues. CDR3 DNA sequence: TGTGCCAGCAGCGGTGGGGTAAACGAGCAGTACTTC. It yields the protein CASSGGVNEQYF.

This clonotype was seen more than once but under ten times. This chain joins TRBV3-1 and TRBJ1-6; D gene unclear. Germline CDR1 reads LGHDT; CDR2 reads YNNKEL (reference sequence). The germline V and J ends were trimmed by 1 base and 7 bases, with 8 bases remaining between them. This CDR3 is 14 amino acids long. The CDR3 loop is CASSQVARNSPLHF. CDR3 coding DNA: TGTGCCAGCAGCCAAGTGGCCCGCAATTCACCCCTCCACTTT.

This clonotype was observed a handful of times. The V and J genes are TRBV7-9 and TRBJ2-7; 7 bases agree with TRBD1. J lost 3 bases, V lost 5 bases, and 10 bases had no gene match. CDR1 is SEHNR and CDR2 is FQNEAQ in the germline V gene (reference sequence). The CDR3 has 15 amino acids. The CDR3 region has the DNA TGTGCCAGCAGCCGCCATTCGACAGGGATCTACGAGCAGTACTTC. This encodes CASSRHSTGIYEQYF.

The rearrangement links TRBV14 to TRBJ2-2; D is undetermined. The CDR3 length is 14 residues. Trimming removed 5 bases from V and 5 bases from J, with 12 bases in between. Germline V gene data show CDR1 as SGHDN and CDR2 as FVKESK. The CDR3 bases are TGTGCCAGCAGCAAAGCCGCTTGGACCGGGGAGCTGTTTTTT. Translation gives CASSKAAWTGELFF.

This clonotype was counted at least ten times. The rearrangement joins TRBV6-6 to TRBJ1-3, with no clear D. The CDR3 runs 12 residues. V was pared by 6 bases and J by 8 bases, with 11 bases between. The germline CDR1 and CDR2 sequences are MNHNY and SVGAGI (reference sequence). As DNA, the CDR3 is TGTGCCAGCAGGCCACGGGAAGACACCATATATTTT. This codes for CASRPREDTIYF.

The chain employs TRBV4-1 and TRBJ2-7; D tentatively reads TRBD1 or TRBD2 (5 bases each). V shed 1 base and J shed 2 bases, with 12 bases lying between them. This CDR3 region has 15 residues. Germline V CDR1 and CDR2: MGHRA, YSYEKL. CDR3 sequence: CASSQGGLAAYEQYF. CDR3 DNA sequence: TGCGCCAGCAGCCAAGGGGGGTTGGCCGCCTACGAGCAGTACTTC.

This clonotype was counted between two and nine times. This chain joins TRBV5-1 and TRBJ2-2, with D possibly matching TRBD1 (6 bases). Germline V gene sequence: CDR1 SGHRS, CDR2 YFSETQ. V gave up 0 bases and J gave up 1 base, with 10 bases separating them. The CDR3 is made up of 16 amino acids. For the CDR3, the DNA is TGCGCCAGCAGCTTGGTCAGGGGCCAGAACACCGGGGAGCTGTTTTTT. It translates to CASSLVRGQNTGELFF.

This clonotype was observed a few times. The V call is TRBV10-3, the J call TRBJ2-7; D is uncertain. V dropped 2 bases and J dropped 1 base, with 3 bases sitting between them. This CDR3 has 12 residues. From germline, CDR1 is ENHRY and CDR2 SYGVKD. In DNA, the CDR3 is TGTGCCATCAGTGAGGTTTCCTACGAGCAGTACTTC. It codes for CAISEVSYEQYF.

Ten or more counts support this clonotype. The chain links TRBV12-3 or TRBV12-4 to TRBJ1-3; TRBD1 aligns across 7 bases. This CDR3 has 16 amino acids. Trimming cost V 2 bases and J 0 bases; bases outside gene matches: 4. The CDR3 spells CASSLRGQSSGNTIYF. The CDR3 DNA is TGTGCCAGCAGTTTAAGGGGGCAGAGCTCTGGAAACACCATATATTTT.

CDR3: CASSLEGKSSYNEQFF. The CDR3 DNA is TGTGCCAGCAGCTTAGAGGGGAAGAGCTCCTACAATGAGCAGTTCTTC. This chain uses TRBV11-2 with TRBJ2-1; D is uncertain. Trimming cost V 0 bases and J 0 bases, with 9 bases left between them. There are 16 residues in the CDR3. Per germline, CDR1 SGHAT and CDR2 FQNNGV.

This sequence joins TRBV6-5 and TRBJ1-2; 7 positions match TRBD1. Per germline, CDR1 MNHEY and CDR2 SVGAGI. Trimming removed 2 bases from V and 13 bases from J; junction bases left unmatched: 4. CDR3 length equals 11 residues. CDR3 in amino acids: CASSYAGGVTF. The CDR3, as DNA: TGTGCCAGCAGTTACGCAGGGGGAGTCACCTTC.

This clonotype was observed a handful of times. The V call is TRBV7-8, the J call TRBJ2-4, with D perhaps TRBD1 or TRBD2 (5 bases each). Trimming took 1 base from V and 3 from J, leaving 7 bases between them. The CDR3 contains 14 residues. The germline CDR1 and CDR2 sequences are SGHVS and FQNEAQ. The CDR3 nucleotides read TGTGCCAGCAGCTTAGGAGGGGTCAAAAACATTCAGTACTTC. The encoded protein is CASSLGGVKNIQYF.

This clonotype was seen only a few times. The V call is TRBV20-1, the J call TRBJ2-1; 8 nucleotides agree with TRBD2. Germline CDR1 and CDR2: DFQATT and SNEGSKA (reference sequence). V trimming: 0 bases; J trimming: 7 bases; junction bases outside the gene matches: 8. The CDR3 loop spans 15 amino acids. The CDR3 region is CSARERRGARNEQFF. The CDR3 DNA reads as TGCAGTGCTAGAGAGAGGCGGGGGGCAAGGAATGAGCAGTTCTTC.

This clonotype was observed many times. The CDR3 DNA sequence: TGCAGTGCGGATAGCGGGGGGGTCTACAATGAGCAGTTCTTC. Residues: CSADSGGVYNEQFF. The chain couples TRBV20-1 to TRBJ2-1; 11 positions match TRBD2. J was trimmed by 3 bases and V by 6 bases; bases with no gene match: 4. The CDR3 has 14 residues. From germline, CDR1 is DFQATT and CDR2 SNEGSKA (reference sequence).

The chain is built from TRBV6-6 and TRBJ1-5, with D uncertain. CDR1 and CDR2 (germline): MNHNY, SVGAGI (reference sequence). Trimming cost V 4 bases and J 6 bases, with 10 bases left between them. The CDR3 length is 13 residues. The CDR3 bases are TGTGCCAGCAGTTGGGGAAGCGGTCAGCCCCAGCATTTT. As protein: CASSWGSGQPQHF.